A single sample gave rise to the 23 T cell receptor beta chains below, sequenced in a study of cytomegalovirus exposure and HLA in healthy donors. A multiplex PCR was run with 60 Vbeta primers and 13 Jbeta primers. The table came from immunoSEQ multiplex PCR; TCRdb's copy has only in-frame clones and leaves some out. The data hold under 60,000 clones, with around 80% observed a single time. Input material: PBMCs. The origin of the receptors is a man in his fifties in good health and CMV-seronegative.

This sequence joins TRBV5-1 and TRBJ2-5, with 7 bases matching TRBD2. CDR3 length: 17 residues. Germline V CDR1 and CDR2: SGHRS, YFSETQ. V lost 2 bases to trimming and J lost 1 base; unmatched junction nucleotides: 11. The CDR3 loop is CASSFNRGWGGQETQYF. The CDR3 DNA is TGCGCCAGCAGCTTCAACAGAGGGTGGGGGGGCCAAGAGACCCAGTACTTC.

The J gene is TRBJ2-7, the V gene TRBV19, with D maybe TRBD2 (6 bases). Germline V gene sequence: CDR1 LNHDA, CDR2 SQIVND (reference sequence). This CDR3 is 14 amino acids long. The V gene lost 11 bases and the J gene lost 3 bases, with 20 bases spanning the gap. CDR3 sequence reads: CASTAGPPIYEQYF. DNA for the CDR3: TGTGCCTCGACGGCGGGGCCTCCGATCTACGAGCAGTACTTC.

Written as DNA, the CDR3 is TGTGCCATCAGGACCGGGACAGCCAGTTTTAACTATGGCTACACCTTC. Translated: CAIRTGTASFNYGYTF. The chain recombines TRBV10-3 with TRBJ1-2; TRBD1 matches 7 bases. Trimming at V came to 6 bases and at J to 1 base, leaving 11 bases not matched to a gene. The CDR3 totals 16 residues. Germline loops: CDR1 ENHRY, CDR2 SYGVKD.

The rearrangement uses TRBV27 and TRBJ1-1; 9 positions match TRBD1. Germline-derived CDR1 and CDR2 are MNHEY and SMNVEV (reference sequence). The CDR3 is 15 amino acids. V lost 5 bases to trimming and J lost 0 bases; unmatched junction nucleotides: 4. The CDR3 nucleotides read TGTGCCAGCAGTCTAGGGACAGGGATGAACACTGAAGCTTTCTTT. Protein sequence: CASSLGTGMNTEAFF.

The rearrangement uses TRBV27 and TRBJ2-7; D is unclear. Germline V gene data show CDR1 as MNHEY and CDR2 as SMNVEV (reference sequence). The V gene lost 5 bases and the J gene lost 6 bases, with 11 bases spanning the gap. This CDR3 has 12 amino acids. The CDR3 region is CASSPRVGEQYF. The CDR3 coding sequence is TGTGCCAGCAGTCCCCGGGTGGGCGAGCAGTACTTC.

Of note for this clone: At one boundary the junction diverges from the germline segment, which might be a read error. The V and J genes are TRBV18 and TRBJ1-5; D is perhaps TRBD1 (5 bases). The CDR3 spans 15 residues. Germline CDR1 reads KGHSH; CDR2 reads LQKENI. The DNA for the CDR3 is TGTGCCAGCTCTCCACCGCAGGGCCGCAATCAGCCCCAGCATTTT. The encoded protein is CASSPPQGRNQPQHF. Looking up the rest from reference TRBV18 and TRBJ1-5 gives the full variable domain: NAGVMQNPRHLVRRRGQEARLRCSPMKGHSHVYWYRQLPEEGLKFMVYLQKENIIDESGMPKERFSAEFPKEGPSILRIQQVVRGDSAAYFCASSPPQGRNQPQHFGDGTRLSIL.

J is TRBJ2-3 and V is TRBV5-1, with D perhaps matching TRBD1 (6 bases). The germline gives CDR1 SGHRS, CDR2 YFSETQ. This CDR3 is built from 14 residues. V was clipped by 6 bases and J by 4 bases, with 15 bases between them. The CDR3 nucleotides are TGCGCCAGCAATTTGGGCAGGGGATCAGATACGCAGTATTTT. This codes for CASNLGRGSDTQYF.

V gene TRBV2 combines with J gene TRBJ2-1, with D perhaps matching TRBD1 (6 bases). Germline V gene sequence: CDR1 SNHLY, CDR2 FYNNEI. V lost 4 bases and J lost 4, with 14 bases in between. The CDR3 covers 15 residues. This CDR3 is CASSALDRDYNEQFF. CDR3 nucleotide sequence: TGTGCCAGCAGTGCTTTGGACAGAGATTACAATGAGCAGTTCTTC. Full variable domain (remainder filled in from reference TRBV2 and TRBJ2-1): EPEVTQTPSHQVTQMGQEVILRCVPISNHLYFYWYRQILGQKVEFLVSFYNNEISEKSEIFDDQFSVERPDGSNFTLKIRSTKLEDSAMYFCASSALDRDYNEQFFGPGTRLTVL.

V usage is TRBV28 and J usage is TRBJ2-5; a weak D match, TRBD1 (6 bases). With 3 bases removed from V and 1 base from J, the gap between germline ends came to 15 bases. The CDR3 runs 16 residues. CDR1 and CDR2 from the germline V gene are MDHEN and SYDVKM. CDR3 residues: CASSFPLGALQETQYF. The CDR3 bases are TGTGCCAGCAGTTTCCCGCTGGGGGCACTCCAAGAGACCCAGTACTTC. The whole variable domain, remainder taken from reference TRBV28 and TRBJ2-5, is DVKVTQSSRYLVKRTGEKVFLECVQDMDHENMFWYRQDPGLGLRLIYFSYDVKMKEKGDIPEGYSVSREKKERFSLILESASTNQTSMYLCASSFPLGALQETQYFGPGTRLLVL.

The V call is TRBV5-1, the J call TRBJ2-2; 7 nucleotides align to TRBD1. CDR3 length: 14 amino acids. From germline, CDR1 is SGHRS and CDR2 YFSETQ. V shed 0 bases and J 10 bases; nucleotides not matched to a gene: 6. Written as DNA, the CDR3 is TGCGCCAGCAGCTTGGAGGCAGGGGGATCGGAGCTGTTTTTT. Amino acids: CASSLEAGGSELFF.

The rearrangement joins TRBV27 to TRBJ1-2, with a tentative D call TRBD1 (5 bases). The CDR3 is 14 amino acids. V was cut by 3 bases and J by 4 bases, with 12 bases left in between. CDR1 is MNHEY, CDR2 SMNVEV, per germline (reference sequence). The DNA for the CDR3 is TGTGCCAGCAGTTTTGGGGGGAACCCCTATGGCTACACCTTC. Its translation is CASSFGGNPYGYTF.

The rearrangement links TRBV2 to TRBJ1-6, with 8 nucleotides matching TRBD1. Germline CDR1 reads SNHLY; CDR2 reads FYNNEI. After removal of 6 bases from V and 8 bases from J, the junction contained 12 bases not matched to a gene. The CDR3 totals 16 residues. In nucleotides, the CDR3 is TGTGCCAGCAGCCCCAACCCGACAGGGGTCTATTCACCCCTCCACTTT. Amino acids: CASSPNPTGVYSPLHF.

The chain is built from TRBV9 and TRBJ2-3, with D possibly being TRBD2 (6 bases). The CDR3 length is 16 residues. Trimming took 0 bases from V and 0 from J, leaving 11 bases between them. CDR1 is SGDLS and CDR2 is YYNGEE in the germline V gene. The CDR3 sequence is CASSVGGGESTDTQYF. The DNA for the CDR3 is TGTGCCAGCAGCGTAGGGGGCGGGGAAAGCACAGATACGCAGTATTTT. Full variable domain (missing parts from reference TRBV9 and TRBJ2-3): DSGVTQTPKHLITATGQRVTLRCSPRSGDLSVYWYQQSLDQGLQFLIQYYNGEERAKGNILERFSAQQFPDLHSELNLSSLELGDSALYFCASSVGGGESTDTQYFGPGTRLTVL.

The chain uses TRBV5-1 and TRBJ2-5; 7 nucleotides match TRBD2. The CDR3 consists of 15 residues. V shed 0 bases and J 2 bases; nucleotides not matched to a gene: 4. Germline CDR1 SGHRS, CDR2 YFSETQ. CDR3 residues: CASSLGGGEQETQYF. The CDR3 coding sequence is TGCGCCAGCAGCTTGGGCGGGGGAGAACAAGAGACCCAGTACTTC. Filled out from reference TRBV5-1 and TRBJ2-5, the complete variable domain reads KAGVTQTPRYLIKTRGQQVTLSCSPISGHRSVSWYQQTPGQGLQFLFEYFSETQRNKGNFPGRFSGRQFSNSRSEMNVSTLELGDSALYLCASSLGGGEQETQYFGPGTRLLVL.

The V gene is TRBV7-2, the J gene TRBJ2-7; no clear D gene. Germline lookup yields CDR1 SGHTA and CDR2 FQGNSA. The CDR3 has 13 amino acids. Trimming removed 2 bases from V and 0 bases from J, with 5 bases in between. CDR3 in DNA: TGTGCCAGCAGCTTAAAGAGCTCCTACGAGCAGTACTTC. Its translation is CASSLKSSYEQYF.

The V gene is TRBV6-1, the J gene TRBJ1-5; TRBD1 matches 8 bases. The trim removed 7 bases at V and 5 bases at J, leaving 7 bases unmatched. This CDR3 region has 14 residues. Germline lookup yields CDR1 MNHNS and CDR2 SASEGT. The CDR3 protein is CASTPQQGDQPQHF. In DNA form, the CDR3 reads TGTGCCAGCACCCCGCAACAGGGGGATCAGCCCCAGCATTTT.

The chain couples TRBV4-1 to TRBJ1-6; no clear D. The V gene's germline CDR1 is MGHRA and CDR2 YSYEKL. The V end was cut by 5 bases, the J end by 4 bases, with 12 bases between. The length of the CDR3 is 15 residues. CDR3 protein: CASSVDIGYNSPLHF. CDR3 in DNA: TGCGCCAGCAGCGTTGACATAGGATATAATTCACCCCTCCACTTT.

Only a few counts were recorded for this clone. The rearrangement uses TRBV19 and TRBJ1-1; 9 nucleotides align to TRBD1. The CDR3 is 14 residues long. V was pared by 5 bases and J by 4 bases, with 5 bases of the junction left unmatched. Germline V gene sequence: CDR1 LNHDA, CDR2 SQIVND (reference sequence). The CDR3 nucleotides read TGTGCCAGTAGTCCAAACAGGGGGCTCACTGAAGCTTTCTTT. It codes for CASSPNRGLTEAFF.

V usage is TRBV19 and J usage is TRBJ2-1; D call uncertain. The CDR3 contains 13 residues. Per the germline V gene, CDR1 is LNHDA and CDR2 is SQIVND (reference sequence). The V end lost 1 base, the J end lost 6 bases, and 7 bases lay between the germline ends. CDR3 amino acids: CASSIALTNEQFF. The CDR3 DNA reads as TGTGCCAGTAGTATAGCACTAACCAATGAGCAGTTCTTC. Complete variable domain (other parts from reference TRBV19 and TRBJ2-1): DGGITQSPKYLFRKEGQNVTLSCEQNLNHDAMYWYRQDPGQGLRLIYYSQIVNDFQKGDIAEGYSVSREKKESFPLTVTSAQKNPTAFYLCASSIALTNEQFFGPGTRLTVL.

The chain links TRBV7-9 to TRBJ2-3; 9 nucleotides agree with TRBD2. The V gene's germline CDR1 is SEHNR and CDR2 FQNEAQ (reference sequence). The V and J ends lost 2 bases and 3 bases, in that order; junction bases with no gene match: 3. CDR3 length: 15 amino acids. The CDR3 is CASSLSGGRTDTQYF. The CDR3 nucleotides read TGTGCCAGCAGCTTAAGCGGGGGGAGGACAGATACGCAGTATTTT.

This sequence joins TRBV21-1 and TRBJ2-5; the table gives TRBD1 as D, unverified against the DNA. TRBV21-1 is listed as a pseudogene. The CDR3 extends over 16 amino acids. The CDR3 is CASSKFRTKYQETQYF. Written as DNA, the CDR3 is TGTGCCAGCAGCAAATTTCGGACAAAGTACCAAGAGACCCAGTACTTC.

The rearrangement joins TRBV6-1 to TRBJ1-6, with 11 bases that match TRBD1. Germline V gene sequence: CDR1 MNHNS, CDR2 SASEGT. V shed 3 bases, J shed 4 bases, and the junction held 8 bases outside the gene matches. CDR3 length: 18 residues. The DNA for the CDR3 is TGTGCCAGCAGTGAGACCGGGACAGGGGGAAATTATAATTCACCCCTCCACTTT. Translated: CASSETGTGGNYNSPLHF.

The CDR3 protein is CASSLSGGPNTGELFF. Here the CDR3 DNA reads TGTGCCAGCAGCTTAAGCGGGGGGCCGAACACCGGGGAGCTGTTTTTT. V is TRBV7-3 and J is TRBJ2-2; TRBD2 aligns across 8 bases. V trimming: 1 base; J trimming: 0 bases; junction bases outside the gene matches: 1. This CDR3 contains 16 residues. Germline CDR1 and CDR2: SGHTA and FQGTGA.